This paragraph covers one TCR beta chain sequence. The sample belongs to a study of T cell changes during pregnancy in multiple sclerosis. TCRdb's copy holds only in-frame clones and misses some; the assay was immunoSEQ multiplex PCR. The sample has under 90,000 clones, approximately 93% seen once. Trimming removed 4 bases at V and 4 bases at J, with 12 bases between. The CDR3 runs 14 residues. Per the germline V gene, CDR1 is SGHRS and CDR2 is YFSETQ. This receptor was obtained from a female donor in good health, enrolled as a control in a pregnancy study. This chain connects TRBV5-1 to TRBJ1-5; D is perhaps TRBD1 (6 bases). Sequenced here: peripheral blood, sampled in the second trimester of pregnancy. CDR3 sequence (DNA): TGCGCCAGCAGCACGGAGGGGGGGAATCAGCCCCAGCATTTT. Translated, it gives CASSTEGGNQPQHF.